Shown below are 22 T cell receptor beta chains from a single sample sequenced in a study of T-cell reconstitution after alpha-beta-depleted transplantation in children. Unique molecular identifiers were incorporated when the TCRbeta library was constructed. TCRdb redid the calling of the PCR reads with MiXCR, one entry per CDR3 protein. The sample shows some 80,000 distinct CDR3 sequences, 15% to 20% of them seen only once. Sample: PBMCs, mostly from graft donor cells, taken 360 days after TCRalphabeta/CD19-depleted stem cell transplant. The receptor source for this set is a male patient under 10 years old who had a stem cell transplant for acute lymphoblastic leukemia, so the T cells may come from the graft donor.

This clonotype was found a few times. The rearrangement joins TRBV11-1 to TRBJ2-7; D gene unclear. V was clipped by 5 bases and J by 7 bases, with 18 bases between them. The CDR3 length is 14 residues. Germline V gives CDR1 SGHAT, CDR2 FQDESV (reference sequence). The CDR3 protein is CASSPSYLLVEQYF. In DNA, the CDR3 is TGTGCCAGCAGCCCCTCGTATCTACTCGTGGAGCAGTACTTC.

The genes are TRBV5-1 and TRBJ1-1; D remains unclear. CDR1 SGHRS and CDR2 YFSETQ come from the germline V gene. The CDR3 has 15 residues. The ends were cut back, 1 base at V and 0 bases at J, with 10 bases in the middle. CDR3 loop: CASSLWGDLNTEAFF. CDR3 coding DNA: TGCGCCAGCAGCTTGTGGGGAGACCTGAACACTGAAGCTTTCTTT.

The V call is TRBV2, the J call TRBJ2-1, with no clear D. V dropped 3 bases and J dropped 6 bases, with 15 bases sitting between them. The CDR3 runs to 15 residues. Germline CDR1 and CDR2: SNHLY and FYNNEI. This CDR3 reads CASSERLPGLNEQFF. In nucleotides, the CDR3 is TGTGCCAGCAGTGAGAGGCTACCGGGCCTCAATGAGCAGTTCTTC.

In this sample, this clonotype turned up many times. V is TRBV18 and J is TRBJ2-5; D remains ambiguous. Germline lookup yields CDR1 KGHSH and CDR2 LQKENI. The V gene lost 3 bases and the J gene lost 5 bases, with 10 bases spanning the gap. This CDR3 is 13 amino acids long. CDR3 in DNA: TGTGCCAGCTCACCTCTCCCGTTTGAGACCCAGTACTTC. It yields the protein CASSPLPFETQYF.

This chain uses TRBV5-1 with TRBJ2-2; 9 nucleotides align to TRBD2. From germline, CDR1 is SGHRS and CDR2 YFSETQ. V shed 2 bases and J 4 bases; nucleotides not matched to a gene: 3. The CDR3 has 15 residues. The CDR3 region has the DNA TGCGCCAGCAGCTTTGCGGGAGGGCCCACCGGGGAGCTGTTTTTT. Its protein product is CASSFAGGPTGELFF. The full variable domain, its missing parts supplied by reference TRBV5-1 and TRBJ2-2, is KAGVTQTPRYLIKTRGQQVTLSCSPISGHRSVSWYQQTPGQGLQFLFEYFSETQRNKGNFPGRFSGRQFSNSRSEMNVSTLELGDSALYLCASSFAGGPTGELFFGEGSRLTVL.

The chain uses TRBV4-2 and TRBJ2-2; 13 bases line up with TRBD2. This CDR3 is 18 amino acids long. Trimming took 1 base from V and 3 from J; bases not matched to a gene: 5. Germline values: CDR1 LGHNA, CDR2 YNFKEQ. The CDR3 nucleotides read TGTGCCAGCAGCCAAGGACTAGCGGGAGGTCCCGACACCGGGGAGCTGTTTTTT. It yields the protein CASSQGLAGGPDTGELFF.

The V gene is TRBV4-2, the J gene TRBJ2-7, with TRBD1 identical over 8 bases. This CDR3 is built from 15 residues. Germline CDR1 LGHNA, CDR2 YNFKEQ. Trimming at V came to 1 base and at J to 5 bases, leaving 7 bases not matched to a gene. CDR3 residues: CASSQATGGLNEQYF. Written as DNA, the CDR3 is TGTGCCAGCAGCCAAGCCACAGGGGGTTTGAACGAGCAGTACTTC.

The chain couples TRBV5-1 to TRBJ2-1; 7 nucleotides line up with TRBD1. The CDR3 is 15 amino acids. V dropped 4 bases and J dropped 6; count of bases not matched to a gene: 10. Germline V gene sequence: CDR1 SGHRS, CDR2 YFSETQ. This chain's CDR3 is CASSKEQGLVNEQFF. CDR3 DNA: TGCGCCAGCAGCAAGGAACAGGGGCTTGTCAATGAGCAGTTCTTC.

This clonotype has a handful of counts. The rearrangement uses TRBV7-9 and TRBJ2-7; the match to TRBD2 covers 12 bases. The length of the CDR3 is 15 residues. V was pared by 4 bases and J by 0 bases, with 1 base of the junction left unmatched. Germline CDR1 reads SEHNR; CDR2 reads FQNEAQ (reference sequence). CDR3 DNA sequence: TGTGCCAGCAGCTCGACTAGCGGGAGCTCCTACGAGCAGTACTTC. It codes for CASSSTSGSSYEQYF. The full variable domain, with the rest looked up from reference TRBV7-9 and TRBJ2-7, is DTGVSQNPRHKITKRGQNVTFRCDPISEHNRLYWYRQTLGQGPEFLTYFQNEAQLEKSRLLSDRFSAERPKGSFSTLEIQRTEQGDSAMYLCASSSTSGSSYEQYFGPGTRLTVT.

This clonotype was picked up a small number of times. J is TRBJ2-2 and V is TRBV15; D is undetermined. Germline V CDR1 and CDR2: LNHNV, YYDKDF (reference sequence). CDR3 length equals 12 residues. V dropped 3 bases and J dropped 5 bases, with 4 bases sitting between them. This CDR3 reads CATSRVTGELFF. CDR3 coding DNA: TGTGCCACCAGCAGGGTGACCGGGGAGCTGTTTTTT.

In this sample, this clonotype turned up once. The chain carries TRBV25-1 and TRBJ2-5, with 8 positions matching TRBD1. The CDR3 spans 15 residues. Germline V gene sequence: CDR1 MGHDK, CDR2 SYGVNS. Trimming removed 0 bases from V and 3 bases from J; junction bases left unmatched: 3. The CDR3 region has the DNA TGTGCCAGCAGTGAATACAGGGGGCAGGAAGAGACCCAGTACTTC. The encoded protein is CASSEYRGQEETQYF.

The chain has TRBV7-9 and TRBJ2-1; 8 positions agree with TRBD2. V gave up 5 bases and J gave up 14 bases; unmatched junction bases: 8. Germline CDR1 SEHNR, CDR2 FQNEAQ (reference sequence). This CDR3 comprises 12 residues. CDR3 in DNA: TGTGCCAGCAGCAGAGGACTAGCCTGGAAGTTCTTC. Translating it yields CASSRGLAWKFF.

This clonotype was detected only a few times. The CDR3 region is CASSAGGTFGEQYF. CDR3 coding DNA: TGTGCCAGCAGCGCCGGAGGGACTTTTGGAGAGCAGTACTTC. The chain combines TRBV7-6 with TRBJ2-7; TRBD2 is a possible D gene (6 bases). Trimming left V 5 bases short and J 7 bases short, with 18 bases between. The length of the CDR3 is 14 residues. Germline CDR1 reads SGHVS; CDR2 reads FNYEAQ.

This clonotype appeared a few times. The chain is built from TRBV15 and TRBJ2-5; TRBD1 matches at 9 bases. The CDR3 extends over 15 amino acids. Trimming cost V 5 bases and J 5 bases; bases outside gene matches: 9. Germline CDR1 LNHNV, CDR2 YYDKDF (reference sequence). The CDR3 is CATSGRDRERETQYF. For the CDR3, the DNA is TGTGCCACCAGCGGACGGGACAGGGAGAGGGAGACCCAGTACTTC.

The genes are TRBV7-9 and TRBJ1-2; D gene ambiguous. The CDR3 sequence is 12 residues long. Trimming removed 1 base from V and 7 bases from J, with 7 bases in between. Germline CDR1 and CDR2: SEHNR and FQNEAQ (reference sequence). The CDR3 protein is CASSLVPLGYTF. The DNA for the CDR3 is TGTGCCAGCAGCTTAGTGCCTCTTGGCTACACCTTC.

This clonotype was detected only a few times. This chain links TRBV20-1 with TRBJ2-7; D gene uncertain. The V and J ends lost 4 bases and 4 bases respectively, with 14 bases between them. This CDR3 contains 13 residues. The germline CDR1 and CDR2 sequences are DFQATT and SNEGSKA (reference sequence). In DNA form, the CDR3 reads TGCAGTGCTAACCCGCCCGACACATACGAGCAGTACTTC. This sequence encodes CSANPPDTYEQYF.

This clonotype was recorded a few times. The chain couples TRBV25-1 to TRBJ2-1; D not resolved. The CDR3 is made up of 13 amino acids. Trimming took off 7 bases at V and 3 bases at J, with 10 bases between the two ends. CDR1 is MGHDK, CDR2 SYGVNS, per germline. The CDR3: CASTRSHYNEQFF. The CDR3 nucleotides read TGTGCCAGCACTCGGAGCCACTACAATGAGCAGTTCTTC.

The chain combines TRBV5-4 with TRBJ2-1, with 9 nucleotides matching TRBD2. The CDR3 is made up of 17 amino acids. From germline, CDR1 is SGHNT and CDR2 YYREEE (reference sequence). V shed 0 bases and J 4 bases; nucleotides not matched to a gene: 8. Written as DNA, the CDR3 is TGTGCCAGCAGCTTGGGGGGGCGACTAGCGGTTTACAATGAGCAGTTCTTC. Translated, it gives CASSLGGRLAVYNEQFF.

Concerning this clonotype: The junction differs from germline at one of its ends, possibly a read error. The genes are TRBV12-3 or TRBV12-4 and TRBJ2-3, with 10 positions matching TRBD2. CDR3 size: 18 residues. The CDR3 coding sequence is TGTGCCTGCAGTTTCCGGCTAGCGGGAGTGGCTAGCACAGATACGCAGTATTTT. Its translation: CACSFRLAGVASTDTQYF.

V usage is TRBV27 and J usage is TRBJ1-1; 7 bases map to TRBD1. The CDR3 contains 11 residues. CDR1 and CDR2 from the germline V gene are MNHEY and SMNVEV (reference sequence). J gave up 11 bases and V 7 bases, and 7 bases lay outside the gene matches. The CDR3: CASKRGRRAFF. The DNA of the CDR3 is TGTGCCAGCAAAAGGGGGCGGCGGGCTTTCTTT.

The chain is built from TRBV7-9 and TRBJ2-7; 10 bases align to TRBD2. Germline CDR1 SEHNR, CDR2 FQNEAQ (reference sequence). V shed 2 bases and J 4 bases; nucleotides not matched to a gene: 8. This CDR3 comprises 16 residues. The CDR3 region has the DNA TGTGCCAGCAGCTTATCTCTAGCGGGAGATAATTACGAGCAGTACTTC. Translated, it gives CASSLSLAGDNYEQYF.

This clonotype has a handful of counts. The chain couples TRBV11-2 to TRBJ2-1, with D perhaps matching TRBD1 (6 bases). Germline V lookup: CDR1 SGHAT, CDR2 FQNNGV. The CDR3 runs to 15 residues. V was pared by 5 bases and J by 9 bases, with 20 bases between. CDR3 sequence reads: CASSTTILGAAEQFF. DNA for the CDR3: TGTGCCAGCAGCACGACCATTTTGGGGGCTGCTGAGCAGTTCTTC.